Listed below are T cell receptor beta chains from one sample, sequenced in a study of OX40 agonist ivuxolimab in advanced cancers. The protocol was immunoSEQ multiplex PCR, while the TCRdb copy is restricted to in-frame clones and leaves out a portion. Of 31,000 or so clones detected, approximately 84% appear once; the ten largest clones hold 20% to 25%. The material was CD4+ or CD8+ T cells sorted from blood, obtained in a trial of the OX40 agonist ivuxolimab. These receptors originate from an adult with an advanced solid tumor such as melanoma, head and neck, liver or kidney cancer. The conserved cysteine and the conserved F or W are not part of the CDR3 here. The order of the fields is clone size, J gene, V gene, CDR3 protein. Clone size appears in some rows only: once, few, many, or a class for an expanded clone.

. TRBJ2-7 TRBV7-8 ASSPSGGRGGLNEQY
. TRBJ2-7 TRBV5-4 ASSLSRQGELYEQY
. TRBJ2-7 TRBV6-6 ASSSSGAPYEQY
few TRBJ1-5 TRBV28 ASSLSGEDRVQPQH
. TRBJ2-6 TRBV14 ASSQAHSGANVLT
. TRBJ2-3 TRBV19 ASSIFGRGSDTQY
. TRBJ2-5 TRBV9 ASSGGGLWAGETQY
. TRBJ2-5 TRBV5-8 ASSRRGETQY
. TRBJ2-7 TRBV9 ASSAGTTGSYEQY
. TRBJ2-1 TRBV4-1 ASSQEREFSYNEQF
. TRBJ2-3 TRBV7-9 ASRGGTGEADTQY
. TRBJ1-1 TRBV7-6 ASSPGQGALTEAF
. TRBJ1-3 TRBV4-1 ASSQDPTGAGNTIY
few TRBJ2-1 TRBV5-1 ASSSSGGGYNEQF
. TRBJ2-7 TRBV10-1 ASINRWPSESYEQY
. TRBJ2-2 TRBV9 ASSAPSRENTGELF
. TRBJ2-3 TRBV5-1 ASSFISGGEADTQY
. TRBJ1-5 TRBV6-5 ASSARTYQPQH
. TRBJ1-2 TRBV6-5 ASSYSGPGEGYT
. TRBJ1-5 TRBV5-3 ASSPGTGVQPQH
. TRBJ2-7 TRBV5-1 ASSLRGEQY
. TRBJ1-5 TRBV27 ASSSPNQPQH
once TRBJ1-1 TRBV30 AWSRTGGTEAF
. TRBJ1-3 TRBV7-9 ASSTLGNTIY
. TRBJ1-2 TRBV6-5 ASSYSGSYGYT
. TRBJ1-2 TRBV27 ASSPGTVYGYT
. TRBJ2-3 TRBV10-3 ATHSPTRTDTQY
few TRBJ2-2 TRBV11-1 ASSRNPPTTGRGTGELF
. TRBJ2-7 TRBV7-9 ASSSGGSGNYEQY
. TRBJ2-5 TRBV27 ASRRAGGGETQY
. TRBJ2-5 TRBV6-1 ASSEGTGGVETQY
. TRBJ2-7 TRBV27 ASSSPPLVRAGTGIRYEQY
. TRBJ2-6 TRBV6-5 ASTFLAEGANVLT
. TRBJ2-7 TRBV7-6 ASSHGLAEREQY
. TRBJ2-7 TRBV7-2 ASSPGQNTYEQY
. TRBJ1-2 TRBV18 ARTVLNYGYT
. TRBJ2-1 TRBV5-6 ASSLGSYNEQF
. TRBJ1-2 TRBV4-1 ASSQVAQGAGGYT
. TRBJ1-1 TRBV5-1 ASSLVSGGRTEAF
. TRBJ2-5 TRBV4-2 ASSQDTGGPETQY
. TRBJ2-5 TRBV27 ASSLSPGGAQETQY
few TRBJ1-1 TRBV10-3 AIRRQTGTGMGTEAF
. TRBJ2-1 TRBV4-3 ASSRDRQIGNEQF
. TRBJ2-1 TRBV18 ASSPISPESAYNEQF
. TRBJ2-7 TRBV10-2 ASSEGTGGYEQY
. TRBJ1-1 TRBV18 ASSPRMGQGRGNTEAF
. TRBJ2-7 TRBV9 ASSAEVWSYEQY